This entry lists 5 T cell receptor beta chains sequenced from one sample in a study of blood T cell repertoires in COVID-19. Sequencing was performed with immunoSEQ multiplex PCR; in TCRdb, only in-frame clones are kept and a portion is missing. The data contain fewer than 200,000 clones, about four fifths of them singletons. The specimen was peripheral blood. The receptor set was obtained from an elderly woman with COVID-19, enrolled during active disease.

There are a few counts of this clone. Written as DNA, the CDR3 is TGTGCCAGTACCCCTAGTACCGCCCACGGTGAGCAGTTCTTC. Residues: CASTPSTAHGEQFF. The chain has TRBV19 and TRBJ2-1; no reliable D call. The CDR3 extends over 14 amino acids. CDR1 LNHDA and CDR2 SQIVND come from the germline V gene (reference sequence). Between the trimmed V and J ends, which lost 7 bases and 9 bases, there was a span of 19 bases.

This clone appeared once. The chain uses TRBV5-1 and TRBJ2-3; 16 bases align to TRBD2. V gave up 4 bases and J gave up 5 bases; unmatched junction bases: 4. The germline gives CDR1 SGHRS, CDR2 YFSETQ. This CDR3 has 16 amino acids. The CDR3 sequence: CASSTGTSGRGDTQYF. The CDR3 DNA reads as TGCGCCAGCAGCACCGGGACTAGCGGGAGGGGAGATACGCAGTATTTT.

This chain links TRBV9 with TRBJ2-3, with a tentative D call TRBD2 (6 bases). CDR1 SGDLS and CDR2 YYNGEE come from the germline V gene. V lost 4 bases to trimming and J lost 1 base, with 16 bases between them. The CDR3 runs to 16 residues. CDR3 region: CASSPGSGVRTDTQYF. The CDR3 bases are TGTGCCAGCAGCCCGGGATCGGGAGTGCGCACAGATACGCAGTATTTT.

V is TRBV2 and J is TRBJ1-1; perhaps TRBD1 as D (6 bases). The CDR3 extends over 12 amino acids. Trimming took off 2 bases at V and 10 bases at J, with 11 bases between the two ends. Looked up from germline, CDR1 is SNHLY and CDR2 is FYNNEI. The CDR3 nucleotides are TGTGCCAGCAGTGAAAGACAGGTTATAGCTTTCTTT. This encodes CASSERQVIAFF.

The J gene is TRBJ2-1, the V gene TRBV7-3, with 10 bases fitting TRBD2. This CDR3 has 19 amino acids. With 4 bases clipped from V and 1 base from J, the junction kept 13 bases outside the gene matches. The germline CDR1 and CDR2 sequences are SGHTA and FQGTGA. The CDR3 DNA follows: TGTGCCAGCAGCTATCTTTCCCTAGCGGGAGAGCGGTCCTACAATGAGCAGTTCTTC. Its protein product is CASSYLSLAGERSYNEQFF.